This is a list of T cell receptor beta chains from one sample in a study of T cells in Graves' hyperthyroidism and ophthalmopathy. MiXCR was run by TCRdb on the multiplex PCR reads, yielding one entry per CDR3 protein. The profile shows fewer than 800,000 distinct CDR3 sequences, roughly 17% of them singletons. The specimen sequenced was blood. These TCRs come from a man younger than 35 with Graves' hyperthyroidism. The CDR3 runs from the conserved cysteine through the conserved F or W.

TRBV2,TRBJ2-5,CASRNRDETQYF
TRBV20-1,TRBJ2-1,CSAGDGLAHYNEQFF
TRBV7-2,TRBJ1-3,CASSYGRGEFMYF
TRBV6-1,TRBJ1-6,CASSWRDRGSPLHF
TRBV6-2/TRBV6-3,TRBJ1-1,CASSYSRGLVTEAFF
TRBV30,TRBJ1-3,CAWRSGSFSSGNTIYF
TRBV28,TRBJ2-1,CASSSYNSISRVF
TRBV6-6,TRBJ2-1,CASSYFKGQGAGNEQFF
TRBV2,TRBJ2-7,CASSAVWDGGRYEQYF
TRBV6-1,TRBJ2-6,CASSEFYSSGANVLTF
TRBV27,TRBJ2-7,CASSLSPDIYEQYF
TRBV11-3,TRBJ2-6,CASSFRGTGANVLTF
TRBV9,TRBJ2-5,CASSVAGAGETQYF
TRBV12-3/TRBV12-4,TRBJ1-2,CASSLIRTGLSYTF